This TCR beta chain was retrieved from a study of OX40 agonist ivuxolimab in advanced cancers. V was clipped by 1 base and J by 3 bases, with 22 bases between them. CDR1 SGHDN and CDR2 FVKESK come from the germline V gene. The length of the CDR3 is 18 residues. The assay was immunoSEQ multiplex PCR, and TCRdb's table has in-frame clones only and misses some. The table records 15,000 to 20,000 clones, 65% to 85% of them present only once. The receptor was derived from an adult with an advanced solid tumor such as melanoma, head and neck, liver or kidney cancer. This material consisted of CD4+ or CD8+ T cells sorted from blood, taken in a trial of the OX40 agonist ivuxolimab. The chain joins TRBV14 to TRBJ2-7; D is unresolved. CDR3 loop: CASSQGVLQFPSNYEQYF. The CDR3, as DNA: TGTGCCAGCAGCCAAGGGGTTTTACAGTTTCCCTCAAACTACGAGCAGTACTTC.